The 17 T cell receptor beta chains in this list originate from one sample, sequenced in a study of T cell changes during pregnancy in multiple sclerosis. Here immunoSEQ multiplex PCR was the method, and the copy in TCRdb shows in-frame clones only, minus some. The data contain about 100,000 clones, around 94% of them singletons. Source: peripheral blood, taken in the second trimester of pregnancy. Every receptor here comes from a female donor with multiple sclerosis, enrolled in a pregnancy study.

The chain carries TRBV18 and TRBJ1-3; D uncertain. Trimming removed 3 bases at V and 0 bases at J, with 12 bases between. Looked up from germline, CDR1 is KGHSH and CDR2 is LQKENI. The CDR3 spans 16 residues. CDR3 sequence: CASSPKSVISGNTIYF. As DNA, the CDR3 is TGTGCCAGCTCACCCAAAAGCGTTATCTCTGGAAACACCATATATTTT.

The chain links TRBV19 to TRBJ1-4; tentatively, D is TRBD1 (6 bases). Looked up from germline, CDR1 is LNHDA and CDR2 is SQIVND (reference sequence). The CDR3 sequence is 11 residues long. V was cut by 11 bases and J by 8 bases, with 12 bases left in between. CDR3 sequence reads: CAPHGGEKLFF. CDR3 DNA sequence: TGTGCCCCTCATGGGGGCGAAAAACTGTTTTTT.

The rearrangement uses TRBV9 and TRBJ2-1, with 7 bases identical to TRBD1. Trimming removed 4 bases from V and 7 bases from J; junction bases left unmatched: 14. The CDR3 has 16 amino acids. Per germline, CDR1 SGDLS and CDR2 YYNGEE. CDR3 sequence: CASSPVDRGLTNEQFF. DNA of the CDR3: TGTGCCAGCAGCCCCGTAGATAGGGGGCTGACGAATGAGCAGTTCTTC.

The chain has TRBV30 and TRBJ1-6, with D unclear. The length of the CDR3 is 14 residues. The V gene lost 4 bases and the J gene lost 0 bases, with 7 bases spanning the gap. Germline V gene data show CDR1 as GTSNPN and CDR2 as SVGIG (reference sequence). CDR3 region: CAWTASSYNSPLHF. The CDR3 region has the DNA TGTGCCTGGACAGCGAGCTCCTATAATTCACCCCTCCACTTT.

V is TRBV6-5 and J is TRBJ1-2; D possibly corresponds to TRBD1 (5 bases). Trimming pared 6 bases from V and 4 bases from J, leaving 12 bases between. CDR1 and CDR2 (germline): MNHEY, SVGAGI. The CDR3 covers 13 residues. The CDR3 sequence is CASSDGQIYGYTF. The CDR3 coding sequence is TGTGCCAGCAGCGACGGACAAATCTATGGCTACACCTTC.

This sequence joins TRBV5-4 and TRBJ2-1; D is undetermined. CDR1 and CDR2 (germline): SGHNT, YYREEE (reference sequence). The CDR3 length is 12 residues. V was cut by 3 bases and J by 8 bases, with 9 bases left in between. CDR3 nucleotide sequence: TGTGCCAGCAGCTATGGTCAGGATGAGCAGTTCTTC. Translating gives CASSYGQDEQFF.

V gene TRBV5-4 combines with J gene TRBJ1-1; no clear D gene. Germline-derived CDR1 and CDR2 are SGHNT and YYREEE (reference sequence). Trimming left V 0 bases short and J 1 base short, with 10 bases between. This CDR3 spans 15 amino acids. CDR3: CASSLVSGQNTEAFF. In nucleotides, the CDR3 is TGTGCCAGCAGCTTGGTTTCAGGCCAGAACACTGAAGCTTTCTTT.

This clone was counted once. The chain combines TRBV2 with TRBJ2-2; D call uncertain. Between the trimmed V and J ends, which lost 3 bases and 0 bases, there was a span of 11 bases. The CDR3 covers 16 residues. Per germline, CDR1 SNHLY and CDR2 FYNNEI. The CDR3 sequence is CASSDIWRANTGELFF. DNA for the CDR3: TGTGCCAGCAGTGATATATGGAGAGCGAACACCGGGGAGCTGTTTTTT. Variable domain in full (rest from reference TRBV2 and TRBJ2-2): EPEVTQTPSHQVTQMGQEVILRCVPISNHLYFYWYRQILGQKVEFLVSFYNNEISEKSEIFDDQFSVERPDGSNFTLKIRSTKLEDSAMYFCASSDIWRANTGELFFGEGSRLTVL.

The gene calls are TRBV7-6 and TRBJ2-3, with D possibly TRBD2 on 5 matching bases. V dropped 5 bases and J dropped 2 bases, with 14 bases sitting between them. The germline CDR1 and CDR2 sequences are SGHVS and FNYEAQ. This CDR3 spans 15 amino acids. The CDR3 DNA is TGTGCCAGCAGCGAGGGCGCGGGTCCCACAGATACGCAGTATTTT. Protein sequence: CASSEGAGPTDTQYF. Supplemented by reference TRBV7-6 and TRBJ2-3, the full variable domain reads GAGVSQSPRYKVTKRGQDVALRCDPISGHVSLYWYRQALGQGPEFLTYFNYEAQQDKSGLPNDRFSAERPEGSISTLTIQRTEQRDSAMYRCASSEGAGPTDTQYFGPGTRLTVL.

This chain connects TRBV5-4 to TRBJ2-3, with D maybe TRBD1 (6 bases). CDR3 length: 15 residues. The V gene lost 0 bases and the J gene lost 6 bases, with 14 bases spanning the gap. Germline V lookup: CDR1 SGHNT, CDR2 YYREEE (reference sequence). DNA of the CDR3: TGTGCCAGCAGCTTGGGGGGGCAGGGGAGCGATACGCAGTATTTT. It yields the protein CASSLGGQGSDTQYF.

The gene calls are TRBV7-6 and TRBJ2-1; 7 bases match TRBD1. The CDR3 has 15 residues. Trimming removed 4 bases from V and 3 bases from J; junction bases left unmatched: 6. CDR1 is SGHVS, CDR2 FNYEAQ, per germline. The CDR3, as DNA: TGTGCCAGCAGCTCGACAGGGATGAGCTACAATGAGCAGTTCTTC. This sequence encodes CASSSTGMSYNEQFF.

This chain links TRBV10-3 with TRBJ1-4; TRBD1 agrees at 9 bases. Germline CDR1 reads ENHRY; CDR2 reads SYGVKD. The CDR3 sequence is 11 residues long. Trimming at V came to 11 bases and at J to 8 bases, leaving 3 bases not matched to a gene. This chain's CDR3 is CAVGQGEKLFF. Here the CDR3 DNA reads TGTGCCGTTGGACAGGGGGAAAAACTGTTTTTT.

The chain employs TRBV18 and TRBJ2-1, with TRBD2 as a possible D gene (5 bases). Germline V gene sequence: CDR1 KGHSH, CDR2 LQKENI. CDR3 length: 14 residues. Trimming shortened V by 1 base and J by 9 bases, and 13 bases separated the two germline ends. The CDR3 bases are TGTGCCAGCTCACCACTCCCGGGGTTAGGTGAGCAGTTCTTC. This gives the protein CASSPLPGLGEQFF.

This clone was seen a handful of times. The V gene is TRBV19, the J gene TRBJ2-1; D is possibly TRBD2 (6 bases). The CDR3 sequence is 13 residues long. CDR1 and CDR2 from the germline V gene are LNHDA and SQIVND (reference sequence). Trimming pared 3 bases from V and 8 bases from J, leaving 11 bases between. The CDR3 bases are TGTGCCAGTAGTATCAGGACTATTGATGAGCAGTTCTTC. Translation gives CASSIRTIDEQFF.

The gene calls are TRBV29-1 and TRBJ1-3; TRBD1 matches at 7 bases. J lost 2 bases, V lost 5 bases, and 3 bases had no gene match. The CDR3 consists of 13 residues. Per the germline V gene, CDR1 is SQVTM and CDR2 is ANQGSEA. This CDR3 reads CSVFDRAGNTIYF. The CDR3, as DNA: TGCAGCGTTTTTGACAGGGCTGGAAACACCATATATTTT.

CDR3 DNA sequence: TGTGCCAGCTCACCACCGGGACAGGGGCCCTACGAGCAGTACTTC. This encodes CASSPPGQGPYEQYF. V is TRBV18 and J is TRBJ2-7; 10 bases are shared with TRBD1. The CDR3 sequence is 15 residues long. V was clipped by 0 bases and J by 2 bases; unmatched bases: 1. Per germline, CDR1 KGHSH and CDR2 LQKENI.

The V and J genes are TRBV6-1 and TRBJ1-2; 12 positions agree with TRBD1. Germline lookup yields CDR1 MNHNS and CDR2 SASEGT. The CDR3 runs to 14 residues. J gave up 7 bases and V 5 bases, and 5 bases lay outside the gene matches. CDR3 in amino acids: CASSRDRGQSGYTF. Written as DNA, the CDR3 is TGTGCCAGCAGTCGGGACAGGGGGCAATCTGGCTACACCTTC.